The following is a T cell receptor (beta chain) sequence with its context. This specimen belongs to a study of monozygotic twins with inflammatory bowel disease. One entry per CDR3 protein, without DNA, is what TCRdb gives after re-calling the 5' RACE reads. Recorded here are around 400,000 distinct CDR3 sequences; the top ten clones represent under 3%. The CDR3 has 13 residues. The V gene's germline CDR1 is LNHDA and CDR2 SQIVND (reference sequence). This chain joins TRBV19 and TRBJ1-2; absent DNA, TCRdb's TRBD1 call cannot be checked. The sequence was collected from a human donor with ulcerative colitis or Crohn's disease, or a healthy co-twin of an affected twin (not recorded which). Sequenced material: blood. The CDR3: CASSIPGNYGYTF.